Listed below are T cell receptor beta chains from one sample, sequenced in a study of shared clonotypes between healthy human individuals. The protocol was immunoSEQ multiplex PCR, while the TCRdb copy is restricted to in-frame clones and leaves out a portion. The sample lists approximately 2.3 million clones, 85% to 95% seen once, with around 0.4% in the top ten. Material for sequencing was naive CD4+ T cells from PBMCs. The source of these receptors is a man between 18 and 29 years old in good health. Some clones in this sample may be carry-over from other donors' samples. Both conserved end residues are part of each CDR3. A D gene is named only where the DNA matches it firmly. For some rows the clone size is stated as once, few or many, or as a class when expanded; others skip it.

NA	NA	TRBV28	TRBJ1-2	CASRSRLGGSSLYGYTF	TGTGCCAGCAGGTCGAGGTTGGGGGGGTCTTCCCTCTATGGCTACACCTTC
NA	NA	TRBV28	TRBJ1-4	CASKTATNEKLFF	TGTGCCAGCAAGACAGCAACTAATGAAAAACTGTTTTTT
NA	once	TRBV5-8	TRBJ2-1	CASSLRGGTYNEQFF	TGTGCCAGCAGCTTGAGGGGAGGAACGTACAATGAGCAGTTCTTC
NA	NA	TRBV4-3	TRBJ2-1	CASSQGGATDEQFF	TGCGCCAGCAGCCAAGGCGGGGCGACCGATGAGCAGTTCTTC
TRBD1	NA	TRBV4-2	TRBJ2-1	CASSQEGGQVYNEQFF	TGTGCCAGCAGCCAAGAGGGGGGACAGGTATACAATGAGCAGTTCTTC
NA	NA	TRBV4-2	TRBJ2-7	CASSQELDSSYEQYF	TGTGCCAGCAGCCAAGAATTGGACAGCTCCTACGAGCAGTACTTC
NA	NA	TRBV13	TRBJ1-1	CASRPQGRNTEAFF	TGTGCCAGCAGACCCCAAGGCAGGAACACTGAAGCTTTCTTT
TRBD2	NA	TRBV4-2	TRBJ2-6	CASSQASGRSRSGANVLTF	TGTGCCAGCAGCCAAGCTAGCGGGAGGTCTCGCTCTGGGGCCAACGTCCTGACTTTC
NA	NA	TRBV2	TRBJ1-1	CASSDRTSLRTTEAFF	TGTGCCAGCAGTGACCGGACCTCCCTCAGAACAACTGAAGCTTTCTTT
NA	NA	TRBV19	TRBJ2-1	CASSDRYEQFF	TGTGCCAGTTCGGACAGATACGAGCAGTTCTTC
NA	NA	TRBV5-1	TRBJ2-3	CASSGSYTDTQYF	TGCGCCAGCAGCGGATCGTACACAGATACGCAGTATTTT
NA	NA	TRBV27	TRBJ1-3	CASSGGPGNTIYF	TGTGCCAGCTCCGGAGGGCCTGGAAACACCATATATTTT
NA	NA	TRBV15	TRBJ2-5	CATSRGLETQYF	TGTGCCACCAGCAGGGGTCTCGAGACCCAGTACTTC
NA	NA	TRBV14	TRBJ2-3	CASSQGSGDTQYF	TGTGCCAGCAGCCAAGGGAGTGGAGATACGCAGTATTTT
NA	NA	TRBV5-1	TRBJ2-6	CASSLGTVSGANVLTF	TGCGCCAGCAGCTTGGGGACAGTTTCTGGGGCCAACGTCCTGACTTTC
NA	NA	TRBV4-1	TRBJ2-7	CASSQGQGTYEQYF	TGCGCCAGCAGCCAAGGCCAGGGAACCTACGAGCAGTACTTC
NA	NA	TRBV18	TRBJ1-2	CASSLSQLGNYGYTF	TGTGCCAGCTCACTCTCCCAGTTGGGTAACTATGGCTACACCTTC
NA	NA	TRBV28	TRBJ1-2	CASTPGGGYGYTF	TGTGCCAGCACCCCGGGGGGGGGCTATGGCTACACCTTC
NA	NA	TRBV28	TRBJ1-3	CASNRISSGNTIYF	TGTGCCAGCAACCGAATTAGCTCTGGAAACACCATATATTTT
TRBD2	NA	TRBV7-8	TRBJ2-7	CASSFSGRLGEQYF	TGTGCCAGCAGCTTTAGCGGGAGGCTCGGCGAGCAGTACTTC
NA	NA	TRBV15	TRBJ2-3	CATSRGPARTDTQYF	TGTGCCACCAGCAGAGGTCCTGCCCGCACAGATACGCAGTATTTT
NA	NA	TRBV6-5	TRBJ1-4	CASSYRRLGEKLFF	TGTGCCAGCAGTTACCGCCGACTTGGGGAAAAACTGTTTTTT